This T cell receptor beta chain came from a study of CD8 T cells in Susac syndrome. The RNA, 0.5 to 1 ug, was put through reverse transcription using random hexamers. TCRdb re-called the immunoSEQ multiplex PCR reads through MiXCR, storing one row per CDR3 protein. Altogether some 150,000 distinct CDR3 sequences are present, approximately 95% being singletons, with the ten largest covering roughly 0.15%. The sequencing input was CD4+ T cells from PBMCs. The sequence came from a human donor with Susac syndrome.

CDR3 DNA sequence: TGTGCCAGCAGTCGAGGACTAGCGGGCCCTACCGGGGAGCAGTTCTTC. Translation: CASSRGLAGPTGEQFF. The V and J genes are TRBV6-2 or TRBV6-3 and TRBJ2-1; 11 nucleotides line up with TRBD2. Germline V gene sequence: CDR1 MNHEY, CDR2 SVGEGT. Trimming at V came to 5 bases and at J to 10 bases, leaving 13 bases not matched to a gene. The CDR3 is 16 residues long.